This TCR beta chain emerged from a study of T-cell memory formation after mild COVID-19. Per the germline V gene, CDR1 is SEHNR and CDR2 is FQNEAQ (reference sequence). The CDR3 is 15 residues long. V lost 1 base and J lost 1; bases outside the gene matches: 2. TCR alpha and TCR beta cDNA libraries with sample barcodes and UMIs came from 5'RACE using constant-segment primers. TCRdb reprocessed the 5' RACE reads with MiXCR, giving one entry per CDR3 protein. The sample records 350,000 to 500,000 distinct CDR3 sequences, under 25% being singletons. Regarding the study as a whole: Researchers report contracting CD4+ clones mostly in CM and EM, with CD8+ clones in EMRA.

This clonotype occurred a few times. The antigen is undetermined. Sequenced sample: PBMCs or a T cell subset sorted from them (not recorded which). This TCR was recovered from an adult woman who had mild COVID-19 (a few samples of this study predate the infection). Cell type and time point are not known. The chain is built from TRBV7-9 and TRBJ2-7; TRBD1 matches at 9 bases. The CDR3: CASSLGDRASYEQYF. As DNA, the CDR3 is TGTGCCAGCAGCTTAGGGGACAGGGCTTCCTACGAGCAGTACTTC.